These 15 T cell receptor beta chains came from one sample sequenced in a study of blood T cells in healthy people across ages. Using a J-beta primer mix together with a sample-barcoded 5' primer, a second PCR was run for roughly 6 to 12 cycles. TCRdb ran MiXCR on the 5' RACE reads and lists one entry per CDR3 protein. The table lists around 1,500,000 distinct CDR3 sequences, roughly 40% of them singletons. The sample consisted of blood. These receptor sequences come from a woman aged 18 to 35 in good health.

The chain carries TRBV5-1 and TRBJ1-4; D is undetermined. Germline CDR1 and CDR2: SGHRS and YFSETQ. This CDR3 is built from 14 residues. Trimming stripped 1 base from V and 4 bases from J, with 8 bases between. CDR3 loop: CASSLSQLNEKLFF. As DNA, the CDR3 is TGCGCCAGCAGCTTGTCGCAGCTTAATGAAAAACTGTTTTTT.

The genes are TRBV5-1 and TRBJ2-1, with 13 bases that match TRBD2. The CDR3 has 17 amino acids. In germline, CDR1 is SGHRS, CDR2 YFSETQ. The junction had 10 bases not matched to a gene; V was cut back by 3 bases and J by 7 bases. CDR3 in amino acids: CASSSGTSGNPGNEQFF. The CDR3 DNA is TGCGCCAGCAGCTCCGGGACTAGCGGGAACCCTGGGAATGAGCAGTTCTTC.

This chain uses TRBV20-1 with TRBJ2-3; unclear D gene. The CDR3 covers 15 residues. With 2 bases removed from V and 1 base from J, the gap between germline ends came to 13 bases. Germline assignment: CDR1 DFQATT and CDR2 SNEGSKA (reference sequence). In nucleotides, the CDR3 is TGCAGTGCTAGAAGCGTCAACTCGGGCACAGATACGCAGTATTTT. Its protein is CSARSVNSGTDTQYF.

V is TRBV7-9 and J is TRBJ2-3; 8 positions match TRBD2. This CDR3 has 17 residues. Germline-derived CDR1 and CDR2 are SEHNR and FQNEAQ (reference sequence). J gave up 5 bases and V 7 bases, and 17 bases lay outside the gene matches. CDR3 DNA: TGTGCCAGCACCACCGCGCGGAGCGGGGGTCGTGGAGATACGCAGTATTTT. Translated, it gives CASTTARSGGRGDTQYF.

Only a few counts were recorded for this clonotype. The chain links TRBV7-8 to TRBJ1-4, with 7 bases identical to TRBD1. V lost 5 bases to trimming and J lost 8 bases; unmatched junction nucleotides: 11. Germline V gives CDR1 SGHVS, CDR2 FQNEAQ. This CDR3 is 15 amino acids long. CDR3 sequence (DNA): TGTGCCAGCAGCATACAACCGGGACAGTTCGAAAAACTGTTTTTT. Protein product: CASSIQPGQFEKLFF.

The chain combines TRBV4-1 with TRBJ2-1, with D uncertain. Trimming cost V 3 bases and J 10 bases, with 16 bases left between them. CDR3 length: 14 amino acids. CDR1 and CDR2 from the germline V gene are MGHRA and YSYEKL. The CDR3 region is CASSHPGLLHEQFF. As DNA, the CDR3 is TGCGCCAGCAGCCATCCTGGGTTACTCCACGAGCAGTTCTTC.

This clonotype was observed a few times. The rearrangement links TRBV28 to TRBJ1-2, with 8 bases fitting TRBD1. Germline V CDR1 and CDR2: MDHEN, SYDVKM. The V and J ends lost 5 bases and 4 bases, in that order; junction bases with no gene match: 12. This CDR3 contains 16 residues. The CDR3 DNA is TGTGCCAGCAGTCCCCCAGTGGGACAGGATCTCTATGGCTACACCTTC. Protein sequence: CASSPPVGQDLYGYTF.

The chain joins TRBV5-1 to TRBJ1-2; 8 bases are shared with TRBD1. V gave up 4 bases and J gave up 5 bases; unmatched junction bases: 13. The CDR3 has 16 residues. Germline CDR1 reads SGHRS; CDR2 reads YFSETQ. In nucleotides, the CDR3 is TGCGCCAGCAGCCCGGGACAGGCGAACTTGCGATATGGCTACACCTTC. This translates into CASSPGQANLRYGYTF.

As DNA, the CDR3 is TGTGCCAGCAGTTTCAGGTTAACCAACTATGGCTACACCTTC. This sequence encodes CASSFRLTNYGYTF. The genes are TRBV27 and TRBJ1-2, with D unresolved. Germline V gene sequence: CDR1 MNHEY, CDR2 SMNVEV (reference sequence). The CDR3 runs to 14 residues. V gave up 3 bases and J gave up 2 bases, with 10 bases separating them.

The V gene is TRBV18, the J gene TRBJ2-4, with D possibly matching TRBD2 (5 bases). Germline-derived CDR1 and CDR2 are KGHSH and LQKENI. Trimming left V 3 bases short and J 0 bases short, with 9 bases between. This CDR3 has 15 amino acids. CDR3 loop: CASSPEGIAKNIQYF. The CDR3 DNA reads TGTGCCAGCTCACCTGAGGGAATAGCCAAAAACATTCAGTACTTC.

The chain combines TRBV6-1 with TRBJ1-1; D unresolved. The CDR3 is made up of 13 amino acids. The V and J ends lost 3 bases and 3 bases respectively, with 8 bases between them. Germline loops: CDR1 MNHNS, CDR2 SASEGT. CDR3 nucleotides: TGTGCCAGCAGTGAGATTTTGGACACTGAAGCTTTCTTT. Amino acid sequence: CASSEILDTEAFF.

The V and J genes are TRBV6-5 and TRBJ1-5, with 10 nucleotides matching TRBD1. The V and J ends lost 2 bases and 3 bases, in that order; junction bases with no gene match: 10. The V gene's germline CDR1 is MNHEY and CDR2 SVGAGI. There are 18 residues in the CDR3. CDR3 protein: CASSYGTTGGNPNQPQHF. CDR3 in DNA: TGTGCCAGCAGTTACGGAACGACAGGGGGCAACCCCAATCAGCCCCAGCATTTT.

In its sample, this clonotype was seen a few times. The chain joins TRBV20-1 to TRBJ2-5, with unresolved D. The CDR3 spans 10 residues. The germline gives CDR1 DFQATT, CDR2 SNEGSKA (reference sequence). CDR3 amino acids: CSVGKETQYF. CDR3 nucleotide sequence: TGCAGCGTGGGGAAAGAGACCCAGTACTTC.

The rearrangement joins TRBV6-2 or TRBV6-3 to TRBJ2-1; no definite D call. This CDR3 has 13 residues. V dropped 5 bases and J dropped 10 bases, with 15 bases sitting between them. Germline CDR1 is MNHEY and CDR2 is SVGEGT. Here the CDR3 reads CASSGDLSAEQFF. The CDR3 DNA sequence: TGTGCCAGCAGTGGGGATTTAAGCGCCGAGCAGTTCTTC.

V usage is TRBV6-1 and J usage is TRBJ2-7; 8 bases align to TRBD2. V lost 7 bases to trimming and J lost 2 bases; unmatched junction nucleotides: 4. This CDR3 comprises 13 residues. Germline-derived CDR1 and CDR2 are MNHNS and SASEGT. The CDR3 DNA follows: TGTGCCAGCATCGCGGGAGGAACCTACGAGCAGTACTTC. Translation: CASIAGGTYEQYF.